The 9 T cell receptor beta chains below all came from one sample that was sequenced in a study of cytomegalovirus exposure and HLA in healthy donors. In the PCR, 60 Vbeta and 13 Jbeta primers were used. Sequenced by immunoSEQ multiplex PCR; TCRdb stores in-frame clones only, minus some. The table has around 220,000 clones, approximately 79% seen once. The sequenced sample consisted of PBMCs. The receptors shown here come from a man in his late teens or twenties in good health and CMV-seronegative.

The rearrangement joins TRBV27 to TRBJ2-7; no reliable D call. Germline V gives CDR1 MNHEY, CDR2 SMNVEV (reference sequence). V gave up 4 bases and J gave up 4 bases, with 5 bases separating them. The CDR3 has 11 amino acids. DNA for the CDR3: TGTGCCAGCAGTTCCCTATACGAGCAGTACTTC. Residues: CASSSLYEQYF.

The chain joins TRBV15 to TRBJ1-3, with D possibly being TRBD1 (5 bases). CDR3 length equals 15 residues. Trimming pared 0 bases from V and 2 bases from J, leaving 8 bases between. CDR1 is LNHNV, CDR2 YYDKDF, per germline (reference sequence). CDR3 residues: CATSRDQGAGNTIYF. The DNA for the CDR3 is TGTGCCACCAGCAGAGATCAAGGGGCTGGAAACACCATATATTTT. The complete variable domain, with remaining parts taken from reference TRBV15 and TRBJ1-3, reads DAMVIQNPRYQVTQFGKPVTLSCSQTLNHNVMYWYQQKSSQAPKLLFHYYDKDFNNEADTPDNFQSRRPNTSFCFLDIRSPGLGDTAMYLCATSRDQGAGNTIYFGEGSWLTVV.

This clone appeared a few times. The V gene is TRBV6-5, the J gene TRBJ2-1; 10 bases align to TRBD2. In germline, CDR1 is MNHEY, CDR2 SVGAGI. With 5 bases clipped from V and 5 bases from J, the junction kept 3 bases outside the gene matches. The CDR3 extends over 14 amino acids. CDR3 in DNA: TGTGCCAGCAGTCTAGCGGGAGAAAACAATGAGCAGTTCTTC. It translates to CASSLAGENNEQFF.

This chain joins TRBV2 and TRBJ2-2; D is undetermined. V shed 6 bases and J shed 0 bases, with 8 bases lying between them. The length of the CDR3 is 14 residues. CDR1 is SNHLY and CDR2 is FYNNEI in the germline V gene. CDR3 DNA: TGTGCCAGCAGGGAACAGACGAACACCGGGGAGCTGTTTTTT. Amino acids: CASREQTNTGELFF. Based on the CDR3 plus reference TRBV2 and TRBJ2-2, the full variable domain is EPEVTQTPSHQVTQMGQEVILRCVPISNHLYFYWYRQILGQKVEFLVSFYNNEISEKSEIFDDQFSVERPDGSNFTLKIRSTKLEDSAMYFCASREQTNTGELFFGEGSRLTVL.

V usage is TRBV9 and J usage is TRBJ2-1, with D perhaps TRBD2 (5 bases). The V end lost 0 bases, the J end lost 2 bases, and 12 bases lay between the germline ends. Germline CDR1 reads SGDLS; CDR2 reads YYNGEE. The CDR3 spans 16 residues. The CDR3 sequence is CASSVELGGAYNEQFF. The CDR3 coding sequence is TGTGCCAGCAGCGTAGAGTTAGGAGGAGCCTACAATGAGCAGTTCTTC.

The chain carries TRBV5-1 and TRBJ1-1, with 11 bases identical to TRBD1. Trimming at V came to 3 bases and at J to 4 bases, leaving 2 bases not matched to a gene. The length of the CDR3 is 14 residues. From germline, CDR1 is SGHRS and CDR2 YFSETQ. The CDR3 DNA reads TGCGCCAGCAGCTCGGGACAGGGGGTCACTGAAGCTTTCTTT. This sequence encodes CASSSGQGVTEAFF.

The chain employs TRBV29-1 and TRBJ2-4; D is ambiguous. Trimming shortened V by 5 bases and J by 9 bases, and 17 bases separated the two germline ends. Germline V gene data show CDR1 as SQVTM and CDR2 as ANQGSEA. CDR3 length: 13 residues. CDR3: CSVKLSAGSIQYF. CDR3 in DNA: TGCAGCGTTAAATTATCCGCAGGAAGCATTCAGTACTTC.

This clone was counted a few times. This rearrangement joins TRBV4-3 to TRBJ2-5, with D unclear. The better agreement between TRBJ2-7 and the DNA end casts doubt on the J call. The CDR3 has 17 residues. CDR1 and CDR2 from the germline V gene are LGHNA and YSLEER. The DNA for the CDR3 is TGCGCCAGCAGCCAATCTCCGACAAACCGAATCTCCTACGAGCAGTACTTC. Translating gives CASSQSPTNRISYEQYF.

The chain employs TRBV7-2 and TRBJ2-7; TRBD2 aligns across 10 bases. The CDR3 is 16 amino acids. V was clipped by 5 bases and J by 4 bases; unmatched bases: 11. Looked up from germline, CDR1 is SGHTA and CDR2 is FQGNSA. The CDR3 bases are TGTGCCAGCAGCGCTAGGGTCAGCGGGGGGGCTTACGAGCAGTACTTC. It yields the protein CASSARVSGGAYEQYF.